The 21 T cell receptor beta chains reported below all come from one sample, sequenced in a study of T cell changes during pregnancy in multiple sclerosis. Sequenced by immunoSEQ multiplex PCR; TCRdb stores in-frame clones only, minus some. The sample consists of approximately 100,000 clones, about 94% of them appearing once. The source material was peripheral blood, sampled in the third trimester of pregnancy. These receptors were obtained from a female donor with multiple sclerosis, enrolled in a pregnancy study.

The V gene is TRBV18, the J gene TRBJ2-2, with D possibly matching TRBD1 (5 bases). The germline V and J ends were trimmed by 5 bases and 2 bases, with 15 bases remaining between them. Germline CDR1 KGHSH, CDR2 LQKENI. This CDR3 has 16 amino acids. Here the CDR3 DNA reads TGTGCCAGCTCAACCCTGACAGCTCTAAACACCGGGGAGCTGTTTTTT. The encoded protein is CASSTLTALNTGELFF.

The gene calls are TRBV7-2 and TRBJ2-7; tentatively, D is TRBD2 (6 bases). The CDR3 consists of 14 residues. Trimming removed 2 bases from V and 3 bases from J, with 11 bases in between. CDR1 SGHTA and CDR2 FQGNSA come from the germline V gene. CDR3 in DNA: TGTGCCAGCAGCTTAAGCGGGCTCATCTACGAGCAGTACTTC. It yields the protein CASSLSGLIYEQYF.

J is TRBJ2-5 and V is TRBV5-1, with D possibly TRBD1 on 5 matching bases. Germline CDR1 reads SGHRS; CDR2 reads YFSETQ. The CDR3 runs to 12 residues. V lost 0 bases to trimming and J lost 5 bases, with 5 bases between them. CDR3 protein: CASSLEGETQYF. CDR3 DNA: TGCGCCAGCAGCTTGGAGGGGGAGACCCAGTACTTC.

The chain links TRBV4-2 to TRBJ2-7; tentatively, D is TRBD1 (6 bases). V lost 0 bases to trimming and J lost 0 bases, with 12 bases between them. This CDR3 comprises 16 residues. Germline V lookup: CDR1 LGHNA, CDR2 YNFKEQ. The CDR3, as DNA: TGTGCCAGCAGCCAAGAATGGGGGACAAGCTCCTACGAGCAGTACTTC. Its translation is CASSQEWGTSSYEQYF.

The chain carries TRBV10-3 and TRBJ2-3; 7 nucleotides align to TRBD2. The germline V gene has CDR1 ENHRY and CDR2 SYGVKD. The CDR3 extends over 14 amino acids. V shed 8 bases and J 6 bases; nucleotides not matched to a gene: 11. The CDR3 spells CAIGGGKGSDTQYF. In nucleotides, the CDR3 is TGTGCCATCGGGGGGGGGAAAGGGTCTGATACGCAGTATTTT.

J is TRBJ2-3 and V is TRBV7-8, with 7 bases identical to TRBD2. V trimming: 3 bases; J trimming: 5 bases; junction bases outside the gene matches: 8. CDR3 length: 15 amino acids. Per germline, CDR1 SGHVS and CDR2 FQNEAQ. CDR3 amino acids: CASSLVGGPGDTQYF. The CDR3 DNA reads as TGTGCCAGCAGCTTGGTGGGAGGGCCGGGAGATACGCAGTATTTT.

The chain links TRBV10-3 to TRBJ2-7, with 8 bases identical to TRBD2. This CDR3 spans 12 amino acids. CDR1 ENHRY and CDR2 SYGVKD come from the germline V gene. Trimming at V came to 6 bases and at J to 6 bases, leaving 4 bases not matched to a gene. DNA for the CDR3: TGTGCCATCAGGGGACTAGTTTCCGAGCAGTACTTC. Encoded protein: CAIRGLVSEQYF.

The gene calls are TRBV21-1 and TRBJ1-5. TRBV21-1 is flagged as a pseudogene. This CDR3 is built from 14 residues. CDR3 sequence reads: CASSPPGRNQPQHF. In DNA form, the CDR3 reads TGTGCCAGCAGCCCCCCAGGGAGGAATCAGCCCCAGCATTTT.

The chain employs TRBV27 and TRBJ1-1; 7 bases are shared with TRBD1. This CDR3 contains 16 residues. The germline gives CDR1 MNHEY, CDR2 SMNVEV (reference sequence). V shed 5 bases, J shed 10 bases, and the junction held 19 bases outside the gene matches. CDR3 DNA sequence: TGTGCCAGCAGTCCTAAATCGCCCCGGACAGGTCAAGGAGCTTTCTTT. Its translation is CASSPKSPRTGQGAFF.

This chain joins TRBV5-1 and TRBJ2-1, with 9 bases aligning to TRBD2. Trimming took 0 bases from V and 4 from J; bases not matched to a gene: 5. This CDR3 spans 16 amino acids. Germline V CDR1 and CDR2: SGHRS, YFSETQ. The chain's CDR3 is CASSLVAGGEYNEQFF. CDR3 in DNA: TGCGCCAGCAGCTTGGTGGCGGGAGGGGAATACAATGAGCAGTTCTTC.

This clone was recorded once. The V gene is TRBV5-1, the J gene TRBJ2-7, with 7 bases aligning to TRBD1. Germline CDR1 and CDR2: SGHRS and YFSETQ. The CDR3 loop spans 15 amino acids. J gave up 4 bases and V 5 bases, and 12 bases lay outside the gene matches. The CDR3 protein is CASSPTGTVAYEQYF. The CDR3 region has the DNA TGCGCCAGCAGTCCCACCGGGACAGTGGCATACGAGCAGTACTTC.

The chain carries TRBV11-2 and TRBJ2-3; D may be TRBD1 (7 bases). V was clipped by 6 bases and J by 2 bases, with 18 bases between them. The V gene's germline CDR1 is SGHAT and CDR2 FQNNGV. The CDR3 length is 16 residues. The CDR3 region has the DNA TGTGCCAGCAGTTCAGGGGGACTTCCCCTCACAGATACGCAGTATTTT. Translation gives CASSSGGLPLTDTQYF.

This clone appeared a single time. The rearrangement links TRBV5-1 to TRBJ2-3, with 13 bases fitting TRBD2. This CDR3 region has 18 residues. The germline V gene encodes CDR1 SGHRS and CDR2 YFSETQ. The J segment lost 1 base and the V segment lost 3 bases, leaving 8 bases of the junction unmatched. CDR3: CASSSGLAGIGGTDTQYF. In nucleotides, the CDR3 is TGCGCCAGCAGCTCGGGACTAGCGGGAATAGGGGGCACAGATACGCAGTATTTT.

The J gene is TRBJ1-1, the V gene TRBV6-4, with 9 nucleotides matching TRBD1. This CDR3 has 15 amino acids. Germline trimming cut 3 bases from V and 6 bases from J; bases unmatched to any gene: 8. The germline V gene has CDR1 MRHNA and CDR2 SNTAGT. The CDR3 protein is CASSEGPGQGSEAFF. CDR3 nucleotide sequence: TGTGCCAGCAGTGAAGGCCCGGGACAGGGTTCTGAAGCTTTCTTT.

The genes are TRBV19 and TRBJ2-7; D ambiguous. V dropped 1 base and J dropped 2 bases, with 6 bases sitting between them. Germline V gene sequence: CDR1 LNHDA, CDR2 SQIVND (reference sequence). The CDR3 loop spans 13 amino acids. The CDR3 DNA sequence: TGTGCCAGTAGTATAGGTCCCACCTACGAGCAGTACTTC. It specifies CASSIGPTYEQYF.

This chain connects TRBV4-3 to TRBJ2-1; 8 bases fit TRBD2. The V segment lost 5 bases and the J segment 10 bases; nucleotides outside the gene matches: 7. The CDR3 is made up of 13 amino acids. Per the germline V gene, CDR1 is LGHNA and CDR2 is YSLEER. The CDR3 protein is CASSKRESREQFF. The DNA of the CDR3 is TGCGCCAGCAGCAAGCGGGAGAGTCGGGAGCAGTTCTTC.

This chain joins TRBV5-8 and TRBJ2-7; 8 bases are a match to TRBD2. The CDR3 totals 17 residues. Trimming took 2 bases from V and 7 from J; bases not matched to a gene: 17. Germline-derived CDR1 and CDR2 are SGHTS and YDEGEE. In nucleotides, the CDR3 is TGTGCCAGCAGCTTTTCAGCGGGAGAACCCCGTGGTGGTGAGCAGTACTTC. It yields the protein CASSFSAGEPRGGEQYF.

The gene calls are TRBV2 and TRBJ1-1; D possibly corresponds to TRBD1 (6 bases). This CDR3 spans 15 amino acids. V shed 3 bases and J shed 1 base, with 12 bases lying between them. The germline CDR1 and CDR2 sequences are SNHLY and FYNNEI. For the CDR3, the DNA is TGTGCCAGCAGTGACCCTGGACAGACGAACACTGAAGCTTTCTTT. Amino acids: CASSDPGQTNTEAFF.

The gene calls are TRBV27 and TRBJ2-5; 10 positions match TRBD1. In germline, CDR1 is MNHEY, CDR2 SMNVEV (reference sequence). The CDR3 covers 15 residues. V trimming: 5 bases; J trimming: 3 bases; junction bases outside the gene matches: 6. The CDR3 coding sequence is TGTGCCAGCAGTCCCCCCGGGACAGGGGAAGAGACCCAGTACTTC. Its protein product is CASSPPGTGEETQYF.

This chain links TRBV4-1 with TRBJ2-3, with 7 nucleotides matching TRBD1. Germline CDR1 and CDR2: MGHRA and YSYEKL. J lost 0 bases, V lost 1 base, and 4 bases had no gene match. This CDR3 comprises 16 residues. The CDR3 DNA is TGCGCCAGCAGCCAAGTCTGGACAGGCAGCACAGATACGCAGTATTTT. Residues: CASSQVWTGSTDTQYF.

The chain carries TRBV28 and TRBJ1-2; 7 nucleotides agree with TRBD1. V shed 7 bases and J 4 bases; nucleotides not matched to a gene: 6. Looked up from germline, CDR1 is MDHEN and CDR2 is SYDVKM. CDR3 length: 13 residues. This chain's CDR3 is CASTQGGSYGYTF. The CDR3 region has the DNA TGTGCCAGCACGCAAGGGGGCAGCTATGGCTACACCTTC.